What follows are 29 T cell receptor beta chains derived from one specimen sequenced in a study of cytomegalovirus exposure and HLA in healthy donors (dated by TCRdb to between 2016 and 2019). The library was built by means of the immunoSEQ multiplex PCR assay. For the multiplex PCR, a mixture combining 60 forward primers for TCR Vbeta segments and 13 reverse primers for TCR Jbeta segments was used. Entries here come from immuneACCESS through TCRdb and include only in-frame sequences with V and J called. Some clones fail to appear in such tables; in the studies checked, an unresolved V gene covers under half of the shortfall, and the cause of the remainder is unknown. The sample's own table lists about 55,000 clones. The ten largest clones represent approximately 9% of the sample. The sample comprised PBMCs. Receptors were obtained from a man aged 45-65 years in good health and CMV-seropositive.

This rearrangement joins TRBV29-1 to TRBJ2-5; 8 nucleotides align to TRBD1. The CDR3 contains 12 residues. The V and J ends lost 4 bases and 6 bases, in that order; junction bases with no gene match: 4. Germline lookup yields CDR1 SQVTM and CDR2 ANQGSEA. CDR3: CSVVDRAQTQYF. In DNA, the CDR3 is TGCAGCGTTGTGGACAGGGCGCAGACCCAGTACTTC. Combining the CDR3 with reference TRBV29-1 and TRBJ2-5 gives the whole variable domain SAVISQKPSRDICQRGTSLTIQCQVDSQVTMMFWYRQQPGQSLTLIATANQGSEATYESGFVIDKFPISRPNLTFSTLTVSNMSPEDSSIYLCSVVDRAQTQYFGPGTRLLVL.

The V call is TRBV6-4, the J call TRBJ1-6; 8 bases map to TRBD1. CDR1 and CDR2 from the germline V gene are MRHNA and SNTAGT. Losses at the gene ends were 6 bases for V and 6 bases for J; bases not matched to a gene: 7. This CDR3 has 15 amino acids. CDR3 nucleotides: TGTGCCAGCAGGCCAACAGGGGGAAGTAATTCACCCCTCCACTTT. Protein product: CASRPTGGSNSPLHF.

The J gene is TRBJ1-3, the V gene TRBV5-6; 8 bases fit TRBD1. Germline V gene lookup returns CDR1 SGHDT and CDR2 YYEEEE. This CDR3 has 18 amino acids. V lost 4 bases, J lost 1 base, and 13 bases stayed unmatched. CDR3 nucleotides: TGTGCCAGCAGCCGTTTTGGACAGGGCGGAATTTCTGGAAACACCATATATTTT. Its translation: CASSRFGQGGISGNTIYF. Supplemented by reference TRBV5-6 and TRBJ1-3, the full variable domain reads DAGVTQSPTHLIKTRGQQVTLRCSPKSGHDTVSWYQQALGQGPQFIFQYYEEEERQRGNFPDRFSGHQFPNYSSELNVNALLLGDSALYLCASSRFGQGGISGNTIYFGEGSWLTVV.

This chain connects TRBV11-2 to TRBJ1-5; 10 bases agree with TRBD1. Trimming at V came to 1 base and at J to 1 base, leaving 10 bases not matched to a gene. CDR3 length equals 19 residues. The germline V gene encodes CDR1 SGHAT and CDR2 FQNNGV. The chain's CDR3 is CASSLGAGQGIGSNQPQHF. Here the CDR3 DNA reads TGTGCCAGCAGCTTAGGGGCGGGACAGGGGATCGGCAGCAATCAGCCCCAGCATTTT. Looking up the rest from reference TRBV11-2 and TRBJ1-5 gives the full variable domain: EAGVAQSPRYKIIEKRQSVAFWCNPISGHATLYWYQQILGQGPKLLIQFQNNGVVDDSQLPKDRFSAERLKGVDSTLKIQPAKLEDSAVYLCASSLGAGQGIGSNQPQHFGDGTRLSIL.

The chain employs TRBV27 and TRBJ2-1; D remains unclear. CDR1 and CDR2 from the germline V gene are MNHEY and SMNVEV (reference sequence). The CDR3 has 14 amino acids. The germline V and J ends were trimmed by 3 bases and 5 bases, with 11 bases remaining between them. The CDR3 DNA reads TGTGCCAGCAGTTTCGGTTGGTCCGACAATGAGCAGTTCTTC. Its translation is CASSFGWSDNEQFF.

The chain carries TRBV29-1 and TRBJ2-7, with D perhaps TRBD1 (5 bases). Between the trimmed V and J ends, which lost 3 bases and 3 bases, there was a span of 6 bases. Per the germline V gene, CDR1 is SQVTM and CDR2 is ANQGSEA. CDR3 size: 11 residues. The CDR3, as DNA: TGCAGCGTTGATGACAGCTACGAGCAGTACTTC. It codes for CSVDDSYEQYF.

The rearrangement links TRBV5-4 to TRBJ1-3, with D perhaps matching TRBD1 (5 bases). The germline V gene has CDR1 SGHNT and CDR2 YYREEE (reference sequence). The CDR3 covers 15 residues. V lost 4 bases and J 2 bases, leaving 13 bases between the germline ends. The chain's CDR3 is CASSGGGSPGNTIYF. Written as DNA, the CDR3 is TGTGCCAGCAGCGGTGGGGGGAGTCCTGGAAACACCATATATTTT.

The gene calls are TRBV10-3 and TRBJ1-6, with no clear D. The CDR3 runs to 10 residues. Germline lookup yields CDR1 ENHRY and CDR2 SYGVKD. Trimming took 6 bases from V and 15 from J, leaving 9 bases between them. DNA for the CDR3: TGTGCCATCAGAGCCCTTTTCCTCCACTTT. Protein sequence: CAIRALFLHF.

This chain connects TRBV29-1 to TRBJ2-7; D unclear. The V end was cut by 6 bases, the J end by 0 bases, with 9 bases between. This CDR3 spans 12 amino acids. Per the germline V gene, CDR1 is SQVTM and CDR2 is ANQGSEA. The CDR3 DNA reads TGCAGCGTCGTCCTTAGCTCCTACGAGCAGTACTTC. Protein product: CSVVLSSYEQYF.

The chain carries TRBV29-1 and TRBJ2-3; D is undetermined. The CDR3 covers 16 residues. Germline CDR1 and CDR2: SQVTM and ANQGSEA. Trimming removed 6 bases at V and 1 base at J, with 20 bases between. The CDR3 DNA sequence: TGCAGCGTCGTCCACTTATCGAGGAGTGGCACAGATACGCAGTATTTT. It yields the protein CSVVHLSRSGTDTQYF.

The rearrangement uses TRBV7-9 and TRBJ2-5; D remains ambiguous. Between the trimmed V and J ends, which lost 6 bases and 4 bases, there was a span of 9 bases. The V gene's germline CDR1 is SEHNR and CDR2 FQNEAQ (reference sequence). This CDR3 comprises 12 residues. This CDR3 reads CASSYLRETQYF. The CDR3, as DNA: TGTGCCAGCAGTTATCTCCGAGAGACCCAGTACTTC. The whole variable domain, filled in from reference TRBV7-9 and TRBJ2-5, reads DTGVSQNPRHKITKRGQNVTFRCDPISEHNRLYWYRQTLGQGPEFLTYFQNEAQLEKSRLLSDRFSAERPKGSFSTLEIQRTEQGDSAMYLCASSYLRETQYFGPGTRLLVL.

CDR3 nucleotides: TGTGCCACCGATGCGGGGGCCAATGGCTACACCTTC. Its translation: CATDAGANGYTF. This chain links TRBV10-3 with TRBJ1-2, with D maybe TRBD1 (6 bases). The germline V and J ends were trimmed by 10 bases and 6 bases, with 15 bases remaining between them. The germline V gene has CDR1 ENHRY and CDR2 SYGVKD. This CDR3 has 12 amino acids.

The chain is built from TRBV7-2 and TRBJ2-7; 9 bases fit TRBD2. CDR1 SGHTA and CDR2 FQGNSA come from the germline V gene. This CDR3 has 14 amino acids. Trimming at V came to 4 bases and at J to 6 bases, leaving 7 bases not matched to a gene. For the CDR3, the DNA is TGTGCCAGCAGCTCGAGCGGGGGGACCTCCGAGCAGTACTTC. Its translation is CASSSSGGTSEQYF.

V and J are TRBV5-4 and TRBJ2-3, with TRBD2 matching 8 bases. CDR1 and CDR2 from the germline V gene are SGHNT and YYREEE (reference sequence). The CDR3 sequence is 16 residues long. J lost 1 base, V lost 0 bases, and 4 bases had no gene match. CDR3 DNA: TGTGCCAGCAGCTTGGGAACGACTAGCGGCACAGATACGCAGTATTTT. Amino acid sequence: CASSLGTTSGTDTQYF. Looking up the rest from reference TRBV5-4 and TRBJ2-3 gives the full variable domain: ETGVTQSPTHLIKTRGQQVTLRCSSQSGHNTVSWYQQALGQGPQFIFQYYREEENGRGNFPPRFSGLQFPNYSSELNVNALELDDSALYLCASSLGTTSGTDTQYFGPGTRLTVL.

The V and J genes are TRBV4-2 and TRBJ2-1, with TRBD2 matching 8 bases. The CDR3 has 16 amino acids. Germline lookup yields CDR1 LGHNA and CDR2 YNFKEQ. V dropped 0 bases and J dropped 2; count of bases not matched to a gene: 3. CDR3 in DNA: TGTGCCAGCAGCCAAGATGACGGGGGGGCCTACAATGAGCAGTTCTTC. It yields the protein CASSQDDGGAYNEQFF.

The V call is TRBV27, the J call TRBJ2-7, with 9 nucleotides matching TRBD1. The CDR3 consists of 16 residues. Trimming took 0 bases from V and 0 from J; bases not matched to a gene: 3. Germline CDR1 and CDR2: MNHEY and SMNVEV (reference sequence). CDR3 protein: CASSLSGTGISYEQYF. CDR3 DNA sequence: TGTGCCAGCAGTTTATCCGGGACAGGGATCTCCTACGAGCAGTACTTC.

V is TRBV6-1 and J is TRBJ2-7, with D perhaps TRBD2 (5 bases). Between the trimmed V and J ends, which lost 4 bases and 7 bases, there was a span of 23 bases. Germline loops: CDR1 MNHNS, CDR2 SASEGT. This CDR3 is 16 amino acids long. In nucleotides, the CDR3 is TGTGCCAGCAGTGCGGGGATTCTGGGCGGGTTTGGGGAGCAGTACTTC. Its translation is CASSAGILGGFGEQYF.

The CDR3 DNA reads TGTGCCAGCAGTTACAACCCACAGGGCAATTCACCCCTCCACTTT. Its protein is CASSYNPQGNSPLHF. The chain combines TRBV6-5 with TRBJ1-6; a possible D gene is TRBD1 (6 bases). CDR1 is MNHEY, CDR2 SVGAGI, per germline. With 2 bases removed from V and 7 bases from J, the gap between germline ends came to 12 bases. The CDR3 length is 15 residues.

DNA for the CDR3: TGCGCCAGCAGCTCTCTAGCGGGAGGGCCCGGCTCCTACAATGAGCAGTTCTTC. Encoded protein: CASSSLAGGPGSYNEQFF. The rearrangement links TRBV5-1 to TRBJ2-1, with 12 bases identical to TRBD2. This CDR3 contains 18 residues. J lost 0 bases, V lost 3 bases, and 7 bases had no gene match. Germline V gives CDR1 SGHRS, CDR2 YFSETQ.

The chain carries TRBV7-9 and TRBJ2-1, with 10 bases that match TRBD2. CDR3 length: 18 residues. Per germline, CDR1 SEHNR and CDR2 FQNEAQ (reference sequence). After removal of 1 base from V and 4 bases from J, the junction contained 10 bases not matched to a gene. The CDR3 DNA reads TGTGCCAGCAGCTTAGGGGCGGTCGAGCGGGGGGGGTACAATGAGCAGTTCTTC. Translated, it gives CASSLGAVERGGYNEQFF. Full variable domain (missing parts from reference TRBV7-9 and TRBJ2-1): DTGVSQNPRHKITKRGQNVTFRCDPISEHNRLYWYRQTLGQGPEFLTYFQNEAQLEKSRLLSDRFSAERPKGSFSTLEIQRTEQGDSAMYLCASSLGAVERGGYNEQFFGPGTRLTVL.

The V gene is TRBV10-3, the J gene TRBJ1-2; TRBD1 aligns across 10 bases. The CDR3 has 16 amino acids. Germline-derived CDR1 and CDR2 are ENHRY and SYGVKD. Trimming at V came to 2 bases and at J to 4 bases, leaving 7 bases not matched to a gene. CDR3 in DNA: TGTGCCATCAGTGAGGGGACAGGGGCGAGTGGCTATGGCTACACCTTC. This translates into CAISEGTGASGYGYTF.

CDR3 amino acids: CARSPRDEQYF. CDR3 nucleotides: TGTGCCAGAAGTCCCAGGGACGAGCAGTACTTC. The chain has TRBV2 and TRBJ2-7; maybe TRBD1 (5 bases). CDR1 is SNHLY, CDR2 FYNNEI, per germline. V gave up 9 bases and J gave up 5 bases, with 11 bases separating them. This CDR3 spans 11 amino acids.

The rearrangement links TRBV5-1 to TRBJ1-1, with D perhaps matching TRBD1 (6 bases). CDR3 length: 15 residues. Germline V lookup: CDR1 SGHRS, CDR2 YFSETQ. Trimming left V 4 bases short and J 0 bases short, with 13 bases between. The CDR3 loop reads CASSAQGGLNTEAFF. The CDR3, as DNA: TGCGCCAGCAGCGCACAGGGTGGACTGAACACTGAAGCTTTCTTT.

This chain uses TRBV5-1 with TRBJ2-2; D is undetermined. The length of the CDR3 is 14 residues. V lost 6 bases to trimming and J lost 3 bases, with 12 bases between them. Germline V CDR1 and CDR2: SGHRS, YFSETQ. Here the CDR3 DNA reads TGCGCCAGCAATAAGGAGTGGGACACCGGGGAGCTGTTTTTT. As protein: CASNKEWDTGELFF.

The chain joins TRBV5-6 to TRBJ2-7; unclear D gene. Germline CDR1 SGHDT, CDR2 YYEEEE. The CDR3 consists of 12 residues. The V end lost 1 base, the J end lost 4 bases, and 6 bases lay between the germline ends. The CDR3 bases are TGTGCCAGCAGCTTGATCGGGTACGAGCAGTACTTC. This translates into CASSLIGYEQYF.

The chain uses TRBV23-1 and TRBJ1-5; D may be TRBD1 (6 bases). TRBV23-1 is identified as an open reading frame with a role that is uncertain. This CDR3 has 13 residues. V shed 4 bases and J shed 6 bases, with 10 bases lying between them. The CDR3 reads CASSPQGSQPQHF. The CDR3 DNA follows: TGCGCCAGCAGTCCTCAGGGGAGTCAGCCCCAGCATTTT.

This rearrangement joins TRBV18 to TRBJ1-1, with 9 bases that match TRBD1. V lost 2 bases and J lost 14; bases outside the gene matches: 3. The CDR3 loop spans 11 amino acids. From germline, CDR1 is KGHSH and CDR2 LQKENI. CDR3 DNA: TGTGCCAGCTCACCAGGGACAGGGTCGTTCTTT. This sequence encodes CASSPGTGSFF.

This chain joins TRBV28 and TRBJ2-1; 8 positions agree with TRBD1. Germline assignment: CDR1 MDHEN and CDR2 SYDVKM. The V and J ends lost 6 bases and 2 bases, in that order; junction bases with no gene match: 6. This CDR3 spans 15 amino acids. The CDR3 region has the DNA TGTGCCAGCAGCTCCGGGACAGGCGCCTACAATGAGCAGTTCTTC. It encodes CASSSGTGAYNEQFF.

The chain has TRBV19 and TRBJ1-5; D is uncertain. Trimming pared 9 bases from V and 0 bases from J, leaving 15 bases between. Germline values: CDR1 LNHDA, CDR2 SQIVND (reference sequence). CDR3 length: 15 residues. In DNA form, the CDR3 reads TGTGCCAGCATCGTGACCGCTAGTAGCAATCAGCCCCAGCATTTT. Protein product: CASIVTASSNQPQHF.